This T cell receptor beta chain is drawn from a study of blood T cell repertoires in COVID-19. Study-level information: T cells, B-cell-depleted T cells, or PBMCs provided the cDNA or gDNA that served as material.

The method was immunoSEQ multiplex PCR; TCRdb's version includes in-frame clones alone and lacks a portion of them. Found here are about 210,000 clones, roughly 86% of them singletons; the top ten hold around 10%. With 7 bases removed from V and 3 bases from J, the gap between germline ends came to 16 bases. Germline CDR1 SEHNR, CDR2 FQNEAQ (reference sequence). CDR3 length equals 15 residues. The chain carries TRBV7-9 and TRBJ2-1; D gene unclear. The clonotype originates from a man younger than 35 with acute COVID-19. The source material was PBMCs or T cells enriched from blood (not recorded which). CDR3 amino acids: CASKSPEVLYNEQFF. CDR3 DNA: TGTGCCAGCAAGAGCCCCGAGGTCCTCTACAATGAGCAGTTCTTC.